Shown below are 31 T cell receptor beta chains from a single sample sequenced in a study of T-cell reconstitution after alpha-beta-depleted transplantation in children. TCRbeta library construction was performed incorporating unique molecular identifiers. TCRdb re-analysed the PCR reads in MiXCR, keeping a single row per CDR3 protein. This sample has approximately 270,000 distinct CDR3 sequences, with around 9.6% found just once. The sample was PBMCs from the stem cell graft donor, taken from the stem cell graft. The receptors stem from a human donor who donated a stem cell graft to a child with SCID.

A few counts support this clonotype. The chain uses TRBV11-2 and TRBJ2-1; possibly TRBD1 or TRBD2 for D (5 bases each). Germline V gene data show CDR1 as SGHAT and CDR2 as FQNNGV. The CDR3 spans 14 residues. Trimming pared 5 bases from V and 7 bases from J, leaving 15 bases between. The CDR3 sequence is CASSATGTANEQFF. The CDR3 DNA reads TGTGCCAGCAGCGCGACCGGGACGGCGAATGAGCAGTTCTTC.

This clonotype was detected many times. The CDR3 region has the DNA TGTGCCAGCAGGCTAACGACAGGGGGCAATGAGCAGTTCTTC. Amino acid sequence: CASRLTTGGNEQFF. The chain combines TRBV12-3 or TRBV12-4 with TRBJ2-1; 9 positions agree with TRBD1. This CDR3 has 14 residues. V lost 6 bases, J lost 6 bases, and 6 bases stayed unmatched.

The table lists this clonotype with a few counts. The chain carries TRBV6-5 and TRBJ2-3, with D perhaps TRBD2 (5 bases). CDR3 length: 13 amino acids. Germline lookup yields CDR1 MNHEY and CDR2 SVGAGI. Trimming removed 1 base from V and 10 bases from J, with 12 bases in between. CDR3 loop: CASSYFGVGAQYF. For the CDR3, the DNA is TGTGCCAGCAGTTACTTCGGGGTGGGTGCGCAGTATTTT.

The chain couples TRBV20-1 to TRBJ1-1; the D is unclear. The CDR3 is 12 residues long. V shed 0 bases and J shed 5 bases, with 7 bases lying between them. Germline CDR1 DFQATT, CDR2 SNEGSKA (reference sequence). The CDR3 DNA is TGCAGTGCTAGAGAGGACCTTACTGAAGCTTTCTTT. Amino acids: CSAREDLTEAFF.

This clonotype has a count of ten or more. The chain couples TRBV12-3 or TRBV12-4 to TRBJ1-5; 9 nucleotides line up with TRBD1. After removal of 7 bases from V and 4 bases from J, the junction contained 2 bases not matched to a gene. CDR3 size: 13 residues. The CDR3, as DNA: TGTGCCAGCACAGGACAGGGGAATCAGCCCCAGCATTTT. As protein: CASTGQGNQPQHF.

The chain has TRBV11-1 and TRBJ2-1; a weak D match, TRBD1 (6 bases). This CDR3 is 15 amino acids long. V was trimmed by 2 bases and J by 6 bases, leaving 14 bases between them. The V gene's germline CDR1 is SGHAT and CDR2 FQDESV (reference sequence). The CDR3: CASSLRFTGPNEQFF. CDR3 DNA: TGTGCCAGCAGCTTAAGATTTACAGGGCCCAATGAGCAGTTCTTC.

This clonotype has just one count. This rearrangement joins TRBV20-1 to TRBJ2-7; no clear D. The CDR3 extends over 14 amino acids. The germline V gene has CDR1 DFQATT and CDR2 SNEGSKA (reference sequence). V lost 2 bases and J lost 3, with 14 bases in between. The CDR3 bases are TGCAGTGCTAGAACCGAGCTATGGGGCTACGAGCAGTACTTC. The encoded protein is CSARTELWGYEQYF.

The rearrangement joins TRBV3-1 to TRBJ1-1; no clear D gene. Germline assignment: CDR1 LGHDT and CDR2 YNNKEL (reference sequence). The V and J ends lost 3 bases and 0 bases respectively, with 14 bases between them. The CDR3 is 16 amino acids. DNA for the CDR3: TGTGCCAGCAGCCACGGGAAAGGTACCATGAACACTGAAGCTTTCTTT. Amino acids: CASSHGKGTMNTEAFF.

This clonotype was counted between two and nine times. The chain recombines TRBV20-1 with TRBJ2-1; D is perhaps TRBD1 or TRBD2 (6 bases each). CDR1 DFQATT and CDR2 SNEGSKA come from the germline V gene (reference sequence). This CDR3 spans 13 amino acids. V was trimmed by 3 bases and J by 4 bases, leaving 10 bases between them. The CDR3 reads CSARRGAYNEQFF. The CDR3 DNA sequence: TGCAGTGCTAGGAGGGGGGCGTACAATGAGCAGTTCTTC.

The J gene is TRBJ2-2, the V gene TRBV5-1; 7 nucleotides line up with TRBD1. The CDR3 contains 16 residues. V dropped 4 bases and J dropped 1; count of bases not matched to a gene: 7. Germline V lookup: CDR1 SGHRS, CDR2 YFSETQ. The CDR3 region has the DNA TGCGCCAGCAGCCCGGTCGACAGGGTGAACACCGGGGAGCTGTTTTTT. It translates to CASSPVDRVNTGELFF.

The chain uses TRBV5-1 and TRBJ2-1, with 12 bases aligning to TRBD2. The germline V gene has CDR1 SGHRS and CDR2 YFSETQ. After removal of 2 bases from V and 7 bases from J, the junction contained 4 bases not matched to a gene. This CDR3 contains 15 residues. The CDR3 is CASSFGLAGFNEQFF. For the CDR3, the DNA is TGCGCCAGCAGCTTCGGACTAGCGGGGTTTAATGAGCAGTTCTTC.

This chain uses TRBV12-3 or TRBV12-4 with TRBJ2-7; TRBD1 aligns across 9 bases. V trimming: 3 bases; J trimming: 12 bases; junction bases outside the gene matches: 9. The CDR3 is 13 residues long. The CDR3 sequence: CASSLDPGQGLYF. In DNA form, the CDR3 reads TGTGCCAGCAGTTTGGACCCGGGACAGGGCTTGTACTTC.

This clonotype was detected a few times. This rearrangement joins TRBV11-2 to TRBJ2-7, with D possibly TRBD1 on 6 matching bases. Trimming stripped 5 bases from V and 4 bases from J, with 12 bases between. The CDR3 extends over 13 amino acids. In germline, CDR1 is SGHAT, CDR2 FQNNGV. CDR3 loop: CASSRAGVYEQYF. CDR3 DNA: TGTGCCAGCAGCCGTGCAGGGGTTTACGAGCAGTACTTC.

The V call is TRBV20-1, the J call TRBJ1-2; D unclear. The germline gives CDR1 DFQATT, CDR2 SNEGSKA (reference sequence). Trimming removed 0 bases at V and 6 bases at J, with 8 bases between. This CDR3 is 12 amino acids long. The CDR3 spells CSARDRVNGYTF. CDR3 DNA: TGCAGTGCTAGAGATCGTGTGAATGGCTACACCTTC.

V and J are TRBV6-1 and TRBJ2-2, with 7 bases fitting TRBD2. Trimming took 8 bases from V and 2 from J; bases not matched to a gene: 11. The CDR3 runs 16 residues. Germline CDR1 reads MNHNS; CDR2 reads SASEGT. For the CDR3, the DNA is TGTGCCAGCCTTCCCCAAGGGAGGGATAACACCGGGGAGCTGTTTTTT. This translates into CASLPQGRDNTGELFF.

The chain uses TRBV5-1 and TRBJ1-6, with D hard to call. Trimming cost V 5 bases and J 14 bases, with 17 bases left between them. The CDR3 loop spans 13 amino acids. Germline CDR1 and CDR2: SGHRS and YFSETQ. The CDR3 nucleotides read TGCGCCAGCAGGCGATCAGAGGAGGCGGCCCTCCACTTT. It encodes CASRRSEEAALHF.

This clonotype showed up many times. The V call is TRBV11-3, the J call TRBJ2-5; D is undetermined. CDR3 size: 16 residues. V lost 2 bases to trimming and J lost 2 bases, with 15 bases between them. CDR1 is SGHNT and CDR2 is YENEEA in the germline V gene. CDR3: CASSLRHGDGQETQYF. CDR3 DNA sequence: TGTGCCAGCAGCTTACGACATGGCGACGGGCAAGAGACCCAGTACTTC.

This clonotype came up a few times. This chain uses TRBV7-9 with TRBJ1-1, with D possibly being TRBD1 (5 bases). This CDR3 comprises 19 residues. V was cut by 4 bases and J by 0 bases, with 24 bases left in between. The germline gives CDR1 SEHNR, CDR2 FQNEAQ (reference sequence). This chain's CDR3 is CASSSKITGEWSMNTEAFF. The DNA for the CDR3 is TGTGCCAGCAGCTCTAAGATAACGGGGGAGTGGTCCATGAACACTGAAGCTTTCTTT.

The chain links TRBV12-5 to TRBJ2-7; TRBD1 aligns across 7 bases. Unmatched junction bases numbered 2, after V lost 1 base and J lost 2 bases. The CDR3 sequence is 14 residues long. Per germline, CDR1 LGHNT and CDR2 FRNRAP. In nucleotides, the CDR3 is TGTGCTAGTGGTTTGGGGGGACAGACCTACGAGCAGTACTTC. Translation: CASGLGGQTYEQYF. Complete variable domain (other parts from reference TRBV12-5 and TRBJ2-7): DARVTQTPRHKVTEMGQEVTMRCQPILGHNTVFWYRQTMMQGLELLAYFRNRAPLDDSGMPKDRFSAEMPDATLATLKIQPSEPRDSAVYFCASGLGGQTYEQYFGPGTRLTVT.

This clonotype showed up just a few times. V usage is TRBV7-6 and J usage is TRBJ2-2; 8 nucleotides agree with TRBD1. CDR1 is SGHVS, CDR2 FNYEAQ, per germline. The CDR3 runs to 15 residues. J gave up 3 bases and V 1 base, and 1 base lay outside the gene matches. The CDR3 DNA sequence: TGTGCCAGCAGCTTAGAGGACAGGGACACCGGGGAGCTGTTTTTT. Translation: CASSLEDRDTGELFF.

This clonotype was recorded many times. The chain couples TRBV2 to TRBJ2-3; 7 bases match TRBD1. Germline trimming cut 9 bases from V and 2 bases from J; bases unmatched to any gene: 8. The CDR3 has 14 residues. The germline CDR1 and CDR2 sequences are SNHLY and FYNNEI. CDR3 in DNA: TGTGCCAGGCAAAAGGGGGCCAACACAGATACGCAGTATTTT. This gives the protein CARQKGANTDTQYF.

There are many counts of this clonotype. The genes are TRBV7-9 and TRBJ2-7; possibly TRBD2 for D (5 bases). In germline, CDR1 is SEHNR, CDR2 FQNEAQ (reference sequence). V was cut by 2 bases and J by 5 bases, with 22 bases left in between. This CDR3 is 17 amino acids long. CDR3 residues: CASSLSLRGKDFDEQYF. DNA of the CDR3: TGTGCCAGCAGCTTATCTCTTCGGGGAAAGGATTTTGACGAGCAGTACTTC.

In its sample, this clonotype was seen a few times. The chain couples TRBV2 to TRBJ1-2, with 7 bases lining up with TRBD1. CDR3 size: 12 residues. The germline V gene has CDR1 SNHLY and CDR2 FYNNEI. After removal of 8 bases from V and 8 bases from J, the junction contained 8 bases not matched to a gene. The CDR3 DNA reads as TGTGCCAGCGGGGGGACAGTAAGAGGCTACACCTTC. The encoded protein is CASGGTVRGYTF.

The J gene is TRBJ2-2, the V gene TRBV10-3; TRBD2 agrees at 9 bases. The V gene's germline CDR1 is ENHRY and CDR2 SYGVKD. The CDR3 has 16 amino acids. Trimming took 5 bases from V and 3 from J; bases not matched to a gene: 7. CDR3 sequence reads: CAISSGLAMYTGELFF. Written as DNA, the CDR3 is TGTGCCATCAGTTCTGGACTAGCGATGTACACCGGGGAGCTGTTTTTT.

This chain joins TRBV2 and TRBJ2-3, with D possibly matching TRBD1 (6 bases). CDR3 length: 13 residues. Trimming took 8 bases from V and 2 from J, leaving 11 bases between them. Germline CDR1 reads SNHLY; CDR2 reads FYNNEI. In DNA form, the CDR3 reads TGTGCCAGCGGCAGGGGATACACAGATACGCAGTATTTT. Translating gives CASGRGYTDTQYF.

This clonotype was counted a few times. This rearrangement joins TRBV9 to TRBJ2-3, with TRBD2 matching 15 bases. The CDR3 sequence is 18 residues long. The germline V gene encodes CDR1 SGDLS and CDR2 YYNGEE. Trimming at V came to 4 bases and at J to 3 bases, leaving 9 bases not matched to a gene. CDR3 loop: CASSTGTSGGRSTDTQYF. The CDR3 nucleotides read TGTGCCAGCAGCACCGGGACTAGCGGGGGGAGGAGTACAGATACGCAGTATTTT. Supplemented by reference TRBV9 and TRBJ2-3, the full variable domain reads DSGVTQTPKHLITATGQRVTLRCSPRSGDLSVYWYQQSLDQGLQFLIQYYNGEERAKGNILERFSAQQFPDLHSELNLSSLELGDSALYFCASSTGTSGGRSTDTQYFGPGTRLTVL.

The chain combines TRBV9 with TRBJ2-7, with a tentative D call TRBD1 (6 bases). The CDR3 has 15 residues. Trimming pared 0 bases from V and 0 bases from J, leaving 10 bases between. The germline gives CDR1 SGDLS, CDR2 YYNGEE. The CDR3 is CASSVAAGASYEQYF. The CDR3 coding sequence is TGTGCCAGCAGCGTAGCGGCAGGGGCCTCCTACGAGCAGTACTTC.

This clonotype was seen a handful of times. This chain connects TRBV5-4 to TRBJ1-1; TRBD1 might be the D (6 bases). Germline CDR1 SGHNT, CDR2 YYREEE (reference sequence). CDR3 length equals 15 residues. With 10 bases removed from V and 1 base from J, the gap between germline ends came to 20 bases. CDR3 in DNA: TGTGCCTTAAGCCGTACCAGGGGTCCGAACACTGAAGCTTTCTTT. It is translated as CALSRTRGPNTEAFF.

This clonotype was seen repeatedly, ten times or more. The chain has TRBV20-1 and TRBJ2-3; D remains unclear. The CDR3 covers 13 residues. The germline CDR1 and CDR2 sequences are DFQATT and SNEGSKA (reference sequence). Trimming shortened V by 3 bases and J by 1 base, and 8 bases separated the two germline ends. The CDR3 here is CSARYWGTDTQYF. CDR3 in DNA: TGCAGTGCTAGGTATTGGGGCACAGATACGCAGTATTTT.

This clonotype was counted a few times. This chain connects TRBV29-1 to TRBJ1-5; no definite D call. The CDR3 has 13 residues. Germline V gene data show CDR1 as SQVTM and CDR2 as ANQGSEA. V lost 6 bases and J 2 bases, leaving 11 bases between the germline ends. The CDR3 is CSVADGGNQPQHF. In DNA, the CDR3 is TGCAGCGTGGCTGACGGCGGCAATCAGCCCCAGCATTTT.

The table lists this clonotype with many counts. This chain uses TRBV12-3 or TRBV12-4 with TRBJ1-5, with TRBD1 identical over 8 bases. The trim removed 3 bases at V and 2 bases at J, leaving 9 bases unmatched. The CDR3 is 17 amino acids. CDR3: CASSFRSIQGGNQPQHF. The CDR3 DNA reads TGTGCCAGCAGTTTCCGATCCATACAGGGGGGCAATCAGCCCCAGCATTTT.